This T cell receptor (beta chain) appears in the sequencing data of a study of T cell responses to AZD1222 COVID-19 vaccine. On the study more broadly: Second doses that came at about 4 or about 12 weeks were put together.

Profiling relied on immunoSEQ multiplex PCR, and the TCRdb table lists in-frame clones only, not all of them. There are almost 80,000 clones in the sample; about 90% occur only once, and roughly 24% lies in the top ten. About this clone: Its target is not known.

The germline CDR1 and CDR2 sequences are MDHEN and SYDVKM. CDR3 size: 15 residues. V shed 7 bases and J shed 1 base, with 14 bases lying between them. Study-level results: The study found Spike-specific TCR breadth and depth rose after two AZD1222 doses. Seropositive AZD1222 recipients at baseline numbered only 6 or 7.

The J gene is TRBJ1-5, the V gene TRBV28; a weak D match, TRBD1 (5 bases). The TCR sequence derives from an adult in good health. The sample in question was peripheral blood, obtained on day 0 of AZD1222 vaccination. The CDR3: CASTRTGSSNQPQHF. DNA of the CDR3: TGTGCCAGCACCAGAACAGGTTCGAGCAATCAGCCCCAGCATTTT.